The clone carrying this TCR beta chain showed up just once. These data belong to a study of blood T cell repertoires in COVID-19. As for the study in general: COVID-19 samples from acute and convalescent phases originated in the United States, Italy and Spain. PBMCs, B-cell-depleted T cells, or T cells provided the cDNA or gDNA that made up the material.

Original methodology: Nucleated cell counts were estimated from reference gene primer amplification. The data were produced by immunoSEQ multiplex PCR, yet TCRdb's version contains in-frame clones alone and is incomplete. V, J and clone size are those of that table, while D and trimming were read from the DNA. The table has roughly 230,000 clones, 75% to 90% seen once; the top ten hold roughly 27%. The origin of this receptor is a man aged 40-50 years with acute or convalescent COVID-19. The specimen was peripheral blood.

The CDR3 protein is CASSSRSPGTEAFF. The CDR3 bases are TGTGCCAGTAGTTCTCGGTCCCCGGGGACTGAAGCTTTCTTT. The chain links TRBV19 to TRBJ1-1, with D unclear. The ends were cut back, 5 bases at V and 5 bases at J, with 15 bases in the middle. The CDR3 has 14 residues. Germline V CDR1 and CDR2: LNHDA, SQIVND (reference sequence).